This T cell receptor beta chain stems from a study of blood T cell repertoires in COVID-19. Participant age was roughly 18 to 95 years, and participants resided in about two dozen US areas. CDR3 length: 14 amino acids. Germline CDR1 SGHNT, CDR2 YYREEE (reference sequence). J was trimmed by 3 bases and V by 3 bases; bases with no gene match: 6. In the source study's methods: How many nucleated cells were present was estimated from reference gene primer amplification. The method was immunoSEQ multiplex PCR; TCRdb's version includes in-frame clones alone and lacks a portion of them. V and J calls and clone size are given by that table; D and trimming were obtained from the DNA. The data hold approximately 200,000 clones, with around 85% observed a single time.

The rearrangement uses TRBV5-4 and TRBJ2-7, with TRBD1 matching over 7 bases. This receptor was obtained from a man aged 35 to 55 who had recovered from COVID-19. What was sequenced was PBMCs or T cells enriched from blood (not recorded which). Here the CDR3 reads CASSSRDRRYEQYF. The CDR3 DNA follows: TGTGCCAGCAGCTCCCGGGACAGACGCTACGAGCAGTACTTC.